The clone carrying this T cell receptor (beta chain) was picked up a small number of times. Then a second PCR, running about 6 to 12 cycles, was carried out with a sample-barcoded 5' primer and a J-beta primer mix. One entry per CDR3 protein results from TCRdb running MiXCR on the 5' RACE reads. The sample consists of 1.5 million or so distinct CDR3 sequences, about 45% of them appearing once. This entry belongs to a study of blood T cells in healthy people across ages. Germline CDR1 is MNHEY and CDR2 is SMNVEV (reference sequence). Trimming took 3 bases from V and 5 from J; bases not matched to a gene: 7. The CDR3 has 15 residues.

The genes are TRBV27 and TRBJ2-3, with 8 bases that match TRBD1. This clonotype was obtained from a woman between 18 and 29 years old in good health. Sequenced: blood. Here the CDR3 reads CASSLVPGGEDTQYF. The CDR3 DNA sequence: TGTGCCAGCAGTTTGGTGCCAGGGGGCGAAGATACGCAGTATTTT.